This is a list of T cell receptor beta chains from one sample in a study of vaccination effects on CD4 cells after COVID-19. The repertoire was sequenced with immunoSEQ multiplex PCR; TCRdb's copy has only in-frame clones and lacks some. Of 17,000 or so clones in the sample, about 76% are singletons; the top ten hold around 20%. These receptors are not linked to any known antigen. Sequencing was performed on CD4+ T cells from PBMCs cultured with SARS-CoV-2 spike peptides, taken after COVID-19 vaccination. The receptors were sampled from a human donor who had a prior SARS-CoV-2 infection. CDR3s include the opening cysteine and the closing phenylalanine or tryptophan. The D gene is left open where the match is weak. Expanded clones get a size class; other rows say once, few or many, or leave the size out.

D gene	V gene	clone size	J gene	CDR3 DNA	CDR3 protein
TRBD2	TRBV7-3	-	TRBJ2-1	TGTGCCAGCAGCACCCGACTAGCGGGGGCCGATGAGCAGTTCTTC	CASSTRLAGADEQFF
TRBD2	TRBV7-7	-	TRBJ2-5	TGTGCTAGCAGCTTAGCGTTGTCTGGGACTAGCGGTGAAGAGACCCAGTACTTC	CASSLALSGTSGEETQYF
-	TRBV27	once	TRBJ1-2	TGTGCCAGCAGTTTCAAGATCAACTATGGCTACACCTTC	CASSFKINYGYTF
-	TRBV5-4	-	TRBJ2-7	TGTGCCAGCAGCTTGGCCAAGGGCATCCCAGGAGGCTCCTACGAGCAGTACTTC	CASSLAKGIPGGSYEQYF
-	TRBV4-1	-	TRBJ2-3	TGCGCCAGCAGCCAAGATCCGTCCGGACATCGCAACACAGATACGCAGTATTTT	CASSQDPSGHRNTDTQYF
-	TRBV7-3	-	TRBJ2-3	TGTGCCAGCAGCCAATGGTCGGGAGATACGCAGTATTTT	CASSQWSGDTQYF
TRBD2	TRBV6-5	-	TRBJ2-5	TGTGCCAGCAGTTACGGGGGGACTAGCCGCAAAGAGACCCAGTACTTC	CASSYGGTSRKETQYF
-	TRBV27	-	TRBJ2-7	TGTGCCAGCAGTTTATCGTATCGGGGGTGGGACAGCTCCTACGAGCAGTACTTC	CASSLSYRGWDSSYEQYF
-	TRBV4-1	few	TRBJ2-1	TGCGCCAGCAGCCTCCCCTACTTGAGCTCCTACAATGAGCAGTTCTTC	CASSLPYLSSYNEQFF
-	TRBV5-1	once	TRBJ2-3	TGCGCCAGCAGCTTATTCCCGGCAGGGTCGGGAGATACGCAGTATTTT	CASSLFPAGSGDTQYF
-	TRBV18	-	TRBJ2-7	TGTGCCAGCTCACGGGCCGGGGGCTACGAGCAGTACTTC	CASSRAGGYEQYF
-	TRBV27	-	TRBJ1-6	TGTGCCAGCAGTTCTATCCCTCCCCGCGTGGATTCACCCCTCCACTTT	CASSSIPPRVDSPLHF
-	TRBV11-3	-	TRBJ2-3	TGTGCCAGCAGCTTAGATTTGACAGCGCAGTATTTT	CASSLDLTAQYF
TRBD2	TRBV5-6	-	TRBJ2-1	TGTGCCAGCAGCTTGGCTAGCGGGGAGGGGTCCAATGAGCAGTTCTTC	CASSLASGEGSNEQFF
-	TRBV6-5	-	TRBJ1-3	TGTGCCAGCAGTTACTCGGGCGTCTCTGGAAACACCATATATTTT	CASSYSGVSGNTIYF
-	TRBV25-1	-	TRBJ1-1	TGTGCCAGCTCGGGGTCCCTCGCCGGTCCTGAAGCTTTCTTT	CASSGSLAGPEAFF
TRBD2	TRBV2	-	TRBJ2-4	TGTGCCAGCAGTCCAACTAGCGGGGGGGCTCTAGACATTCAGTACTTC	CASSPTSGGALDIQYF
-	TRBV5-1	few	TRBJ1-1	TGCGCCAGCAGGGGGCAGGGGAAAGCGGCTTTCTTT	CASRGQGKAAFF
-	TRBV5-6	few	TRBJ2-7	TGTGCCAGCAGCCCGGGGGCCAGTTACTACGAGCAGTACTTC	CASSPGASYYEQYF
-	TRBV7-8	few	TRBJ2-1	TGTGCCAGCAGCCCCTCCGGGGTAGCGGCGGTAAATGAGCAGTTCTTC	CASSPSGVAAVNEQFF
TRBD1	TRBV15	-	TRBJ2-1	TGTGCCACCAGCAGATTGAATCGCCGGGACAGTGTATACAATGAGCAGTTCTTC	CATSRLNRRDSVYNEQFF
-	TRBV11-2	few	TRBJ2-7	TGTGCCAGCAGCTTCGGCCTATCCTACGAGCAGTACTTC	CASSFGLSYEQYF
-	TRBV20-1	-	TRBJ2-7	TGCAGTGCTAGTGGCGTTCCAGGGGCCGAGGACGAGCAGTACTTC	CSASGVPGAEDEQYF
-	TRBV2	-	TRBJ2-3	TGTGCCAGCAGTGAGGGGGATACGCAGTATTTT	CASSEGDTQYF
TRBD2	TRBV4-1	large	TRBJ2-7	TGCGCCAGCAGCCAAGCCGTAGCGGGGAGGAGGTACGAGCAGTACTTC	CASSQAVAGRRYEQYF
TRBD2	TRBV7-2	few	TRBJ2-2	TGTGCCAGCAGCTTAGTAGCGGGGGGGCTTACCGGGGAGCTGTTTTTT	CASSLVAGGLTGELFF
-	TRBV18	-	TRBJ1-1	TGTGCCAGCTCACGAGGACGGGACACTGAAGCTTTCTTT	CASSRGRDTEAFF
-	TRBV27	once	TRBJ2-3	TGTGCCAGCAGCCGAATATCGGGCGGGACGGGAGCAGATACGCAGTATTTT	CASSRISGGTGADTQYF